Detailed here is one T cell receptor (beta chain). The antigen is not known. This sample stems from a study of early T cells in non-severe SARS-CoV-2 infection. Study-level background: From unsorted whole blood, bulk RNA was sequenced, and the chains remained unpaired. Study-level points and caveats: Comparison of clonotypes with VDJdb favored anti-spike CD8 responses while missing private and CD4 specificities.

V gave up 0 bases and J gave up 3 bases, with 6 bases separating them. Per germline, CDR1 SGHRS and CDR2 YFSETQ. This CDR3 spans 13 amino acids. In the library, individual cDNA molecules carried attached unique molecular identifiers. TCRdb ran MiXCR on the 5' RACE reads and lists one entry per CDR3 protein. This repertoire shows around 98,000 distinct CDR3 sequences, approximately 11% found once; its top ten account for approximately 5.3%. The sample comprised whole blood. The TCR sequence derives from an adult who was a healthcare worker with PCR-confirmed SARS-CoV-2 infection or an uninfected control (not recorded which). The J gene is TRBJ1-1, the V gene TRBV5-1; D is uncertain. Written as DNA, the CDR3 is TGCGCCAGCAGCTTGGCCCAGGACACTGAAGCTTTCTTT. Translation gives CASSLAQDTEAFF.